This TCR beta chain originates from a study of T cells in Graves' hyperthyroidism and ophthalmopathy. This clonotype appeared a few times. Amplified TCR beta CDR3 regions came from RNA transcripts. The HTBI primer set served for first-round RT-PCR of the TCR CDR3. TCRdb used MiXCR to reprocess the multiplex PCR reads, holding one entry per CDR3 protein. The sample records hundreds of thousands of distinct CDR3 sequences, 14% being singletons. Graves' hyperthyroidism was deemed stable given no ophthalmopathy progression within 18 months. J gave up 7 bases and V 9 bases, and 6 bases lay outside the gene matches. CDR3 size: 13 residues. Germline CDR1 LNHDA, CDR2 SQIVND (reference sequence).

The sequence came from a woman younger than 35 with Graves' hyperthyroidism. The chain uses TRBV19 and TRBJ2-7; 13 bases are shared with TRBD2. Material for sequencing was blood. The CDR3: CASRLAGGGEQYF. In nucleotides, the CDR3 is TGTGCCAGCAGACTAGCGGGAGGAGGGGAGCAGTACTTC.